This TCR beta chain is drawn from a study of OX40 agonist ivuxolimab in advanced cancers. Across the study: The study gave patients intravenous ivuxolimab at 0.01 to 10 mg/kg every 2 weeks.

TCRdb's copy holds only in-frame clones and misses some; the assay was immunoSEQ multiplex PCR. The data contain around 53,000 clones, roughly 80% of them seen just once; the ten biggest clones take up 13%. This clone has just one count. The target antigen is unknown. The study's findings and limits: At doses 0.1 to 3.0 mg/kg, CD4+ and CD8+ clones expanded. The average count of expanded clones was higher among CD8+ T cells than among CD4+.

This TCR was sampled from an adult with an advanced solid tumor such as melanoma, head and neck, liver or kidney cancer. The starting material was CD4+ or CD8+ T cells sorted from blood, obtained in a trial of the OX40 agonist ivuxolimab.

CDR3 loop: CASSNGVLPQHF. CDR3 nucleotides: TGTGCCAGCAGCAACGGGGTTTTGCCCCAGCATTTT. The rearrangement uses TRBV6-1 and TRBJ1-5, with D hard to call. The CDR3 extends over 12 amino acids. Germline V gene lookup returns CDR1 MNHNS and CDR2 SASEGT. V was shortened by 6 bases and J by 9 bases, with 12 bases between the two germline ends.